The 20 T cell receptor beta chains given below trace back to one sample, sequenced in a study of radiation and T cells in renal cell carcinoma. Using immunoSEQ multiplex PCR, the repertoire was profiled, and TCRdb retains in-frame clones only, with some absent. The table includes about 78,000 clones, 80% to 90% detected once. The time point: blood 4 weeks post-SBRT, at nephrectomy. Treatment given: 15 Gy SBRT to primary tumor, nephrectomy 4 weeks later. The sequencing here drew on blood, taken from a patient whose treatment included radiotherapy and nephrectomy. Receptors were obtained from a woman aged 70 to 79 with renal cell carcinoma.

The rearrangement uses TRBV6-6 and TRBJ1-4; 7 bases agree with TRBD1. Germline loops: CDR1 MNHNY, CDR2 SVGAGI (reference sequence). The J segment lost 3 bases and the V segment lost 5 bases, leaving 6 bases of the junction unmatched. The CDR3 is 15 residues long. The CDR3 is CASSLSGGANEKLFF. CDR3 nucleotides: TGTGCCAGCAGTCTCTCAGGGGGGGCTAATGAAAAACTGTTTTTT.

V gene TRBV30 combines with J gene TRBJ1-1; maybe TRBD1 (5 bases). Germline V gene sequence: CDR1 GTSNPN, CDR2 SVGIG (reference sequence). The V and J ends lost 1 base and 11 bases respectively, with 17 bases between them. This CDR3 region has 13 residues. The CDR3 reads CAWSGRQYLWAFF. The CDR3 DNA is TGTGCCTGGAGTGGCCGACAGTATTTGTGGGCTTTCTTT.

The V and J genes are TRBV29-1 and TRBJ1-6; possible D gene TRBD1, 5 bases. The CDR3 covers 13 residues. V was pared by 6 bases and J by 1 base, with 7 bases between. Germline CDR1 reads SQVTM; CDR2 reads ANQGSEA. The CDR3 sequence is CSVGGSYNSPLHF. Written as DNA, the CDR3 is TGCAGCGTCGGGGGGTCCTATAATTCACCCCTCCACTTT.

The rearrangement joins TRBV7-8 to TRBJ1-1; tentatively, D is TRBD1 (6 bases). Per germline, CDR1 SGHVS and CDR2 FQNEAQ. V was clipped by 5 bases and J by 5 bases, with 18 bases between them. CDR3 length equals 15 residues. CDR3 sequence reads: CASSQSPGTLTEAFF. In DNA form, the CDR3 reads TGTGCCAGCAGCCAAAGTCCCGGGACATTGACTGAAGCTTTCTTT.

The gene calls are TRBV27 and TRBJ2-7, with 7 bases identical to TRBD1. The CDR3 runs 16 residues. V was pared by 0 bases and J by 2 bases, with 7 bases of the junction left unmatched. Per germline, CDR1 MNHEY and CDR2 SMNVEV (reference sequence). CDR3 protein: CASSLSTGTGPYEQYF. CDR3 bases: TGTGCCAGCAGTTTATCGACAGGGACGGGTCCCTACGAGCAGTACTTC.

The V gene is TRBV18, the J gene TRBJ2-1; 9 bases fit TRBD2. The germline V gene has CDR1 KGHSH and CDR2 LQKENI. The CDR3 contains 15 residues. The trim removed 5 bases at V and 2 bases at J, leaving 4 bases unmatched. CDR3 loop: CASSATSGPYNEQFF. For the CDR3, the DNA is TGTGCCAGCTCAGCGACTAGCGGACCCTACAATGAGCAGTTCTTC.

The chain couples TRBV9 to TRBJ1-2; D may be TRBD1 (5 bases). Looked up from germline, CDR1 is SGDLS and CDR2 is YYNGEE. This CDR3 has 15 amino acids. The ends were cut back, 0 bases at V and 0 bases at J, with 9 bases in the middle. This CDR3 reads CASSVAWDSNYGYTF. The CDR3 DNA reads TGTGCCAGCAGCGTAGCCTGGGACTCTAACTATGGCTACACCTTC.

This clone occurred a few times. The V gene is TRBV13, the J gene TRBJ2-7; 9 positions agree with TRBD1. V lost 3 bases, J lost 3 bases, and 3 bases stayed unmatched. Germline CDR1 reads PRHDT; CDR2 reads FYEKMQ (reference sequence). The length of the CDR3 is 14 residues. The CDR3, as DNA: TGTGCCAGCAGCTTGGGGGACAGGGACTACGAGCAGTACTTC. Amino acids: CASSLGDRDYEQYF.

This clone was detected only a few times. The CDR3: CASSANPATGTEAFF. The DNA of the CDR3 is TGTGCCAGCAGCGCAAACCCCGCGACTGGCACTGAAGCTTTCTTT. The gene calls are TRBV9 and TRBJ1-1; D is undetermined. V was cut by 3 bases and J by 4 bases, with 16 bases left in between. The CDR3 has 15 amino acids. Germline CDR1 reads SGDLS; CDR2 reads YYNGEE. Full variable domain (outside the CDR3, taken from reference TRBV9 and TRBJ1-1): DSGVTQTPKHLITATGQRVTLRCSPRSGDLSVYWYQQSLDQGLQFLIQYYNGEERAKGNILERFSAQQFPDLHSELNLSSLELGDSALYFCASSANPATGTEAFFGQGTRLTVV.

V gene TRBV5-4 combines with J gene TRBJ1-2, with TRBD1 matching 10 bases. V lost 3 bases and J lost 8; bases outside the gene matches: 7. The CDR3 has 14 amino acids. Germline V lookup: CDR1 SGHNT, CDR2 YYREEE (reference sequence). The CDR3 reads CASSSPGQGNGYTF. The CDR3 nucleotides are TGTGCCAGCAGCTCGCCGGGACAGGGGAACGGCTACACCTTC. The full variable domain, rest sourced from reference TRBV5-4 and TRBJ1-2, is ETGVTQSPTHLIKTRGQQVTLRCSSQSGHNTVSWYQQALGQGPQFIFQYYREEENGRGNFPPRFSGLQFPNYSSELNVNALELDDSALYLCASSSPGQGNGYTFGSGTRLTVV.

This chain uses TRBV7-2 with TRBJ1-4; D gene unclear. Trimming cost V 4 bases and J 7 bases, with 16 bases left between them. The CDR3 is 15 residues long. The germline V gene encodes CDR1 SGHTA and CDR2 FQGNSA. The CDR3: CASSSPPGKGEKLFF. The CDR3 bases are TGTGCCAGCAGCTCCCCCCCGGGGAAGGGTGAAAAACTGTTTTTT.

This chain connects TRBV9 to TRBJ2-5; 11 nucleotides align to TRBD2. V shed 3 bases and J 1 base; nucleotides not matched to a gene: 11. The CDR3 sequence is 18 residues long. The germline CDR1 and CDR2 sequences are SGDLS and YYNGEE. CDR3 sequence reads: CASSDTLAGGSFQETQYF. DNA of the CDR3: TGTGCCAGCAGCGATACCCTAGCGGGGGGCTCCTTCCAAGAGACCCAGTACTTC.

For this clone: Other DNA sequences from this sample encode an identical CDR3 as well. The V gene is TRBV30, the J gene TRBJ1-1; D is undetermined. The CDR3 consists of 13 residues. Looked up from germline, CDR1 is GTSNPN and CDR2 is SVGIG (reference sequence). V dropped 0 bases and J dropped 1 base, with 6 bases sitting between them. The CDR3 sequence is CAWSVQGNTEAFF. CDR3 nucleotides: TGTGCCTGGAGTGTACAAGGGAACACTGAAGCTTTCTTT.

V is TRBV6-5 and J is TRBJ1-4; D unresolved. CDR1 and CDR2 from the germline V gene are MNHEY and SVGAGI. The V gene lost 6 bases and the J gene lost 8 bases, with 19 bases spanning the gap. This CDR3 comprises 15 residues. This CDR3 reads CASSQRDLSPEKLFF. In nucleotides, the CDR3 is TGTGCCAGCAGCCAGCGGGATCTCAGCCCCGAAAAACTGTTTTTT.

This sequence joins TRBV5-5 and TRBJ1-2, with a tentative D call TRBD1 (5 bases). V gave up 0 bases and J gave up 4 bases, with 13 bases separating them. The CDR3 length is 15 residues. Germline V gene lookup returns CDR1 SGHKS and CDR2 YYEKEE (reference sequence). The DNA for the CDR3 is TGTGCCAGCAGCTTGGCCAATGTCGGGGGCTATGGCTACACCTTC. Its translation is CASSLANVGGYGYTF.

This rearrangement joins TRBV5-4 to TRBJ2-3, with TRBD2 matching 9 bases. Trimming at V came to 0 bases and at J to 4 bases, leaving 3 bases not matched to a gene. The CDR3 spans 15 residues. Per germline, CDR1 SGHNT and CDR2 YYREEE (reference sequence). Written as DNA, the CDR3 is TGTGCCAGCAGCTTGGTGCTAGCGGGGTCAGATACGCAGTATTTT. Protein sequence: CASSLVLAGSDTQYF. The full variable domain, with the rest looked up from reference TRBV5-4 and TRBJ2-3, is ETGVTQSPTHLIKTRGQQVTLRCSSQSGHNTVSWYQQALGQGPQFIFQYYREEENGRGNFPPRFSGLQFPNYSSELNVNALELDDSALYLCASSLVLAGSDTQYFGPGTRLTVL.

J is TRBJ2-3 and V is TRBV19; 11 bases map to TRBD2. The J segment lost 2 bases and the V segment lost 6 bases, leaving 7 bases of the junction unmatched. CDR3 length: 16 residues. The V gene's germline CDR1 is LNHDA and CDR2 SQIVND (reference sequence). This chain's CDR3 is CASRTGTSGPTDTQYF. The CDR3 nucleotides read TGTGCCAGTAGGACCGGGACTAGCGGACCCACAGATACGCAGTATTTT. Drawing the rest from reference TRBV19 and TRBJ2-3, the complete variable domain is DGGITQSPKYLFRKEGQNVTLSCEQNLNHDAMYWYRQDPGQGLRLIYYSQIVNDFQKGDIAEGYSVSREKKESFPLTVTSAQKNPTAFYLCASRTGTSGPTDTQYFGPGTRLTVL.

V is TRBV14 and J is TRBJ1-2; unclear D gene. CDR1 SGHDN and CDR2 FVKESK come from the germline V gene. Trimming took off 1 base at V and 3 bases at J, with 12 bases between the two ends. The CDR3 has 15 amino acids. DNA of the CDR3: TGTGCCAGCAGCCAAGCGGTCGGACTGGACTATGGCTACACCTTC. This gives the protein CASSQAVGLDYGYTF. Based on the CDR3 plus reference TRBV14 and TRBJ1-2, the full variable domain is EAGVTQFPSHSVIEKGQTVTLRCDPISGHDNLYWYRRVMGKEIKFLLHFVKESKQDESGMPNNRFLAERTGGTYSTLKVQPAELEDSGVYFCASSQAVGLDYGYTFGSGTRLTVV.

CDR3: CAWSGTDTQYF. CDR3 nucleotides: TGTGCCTGGTCCGGTACAGATACGCAGTATTTT. This chain links TRBV30 with TRBJ2-3; D uncertain. Trimming left V 5 bases short and J 3 bases short, with 6 bases between. Germline CDR1 and CDR2: GTSNPN and SVGIG (reference sequence). The CDR3 consists of 11 residues.

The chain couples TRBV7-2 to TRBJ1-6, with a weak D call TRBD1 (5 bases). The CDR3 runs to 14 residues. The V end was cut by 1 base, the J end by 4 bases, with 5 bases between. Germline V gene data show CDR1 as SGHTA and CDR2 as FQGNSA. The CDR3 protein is CASSLGGYNSPLHF. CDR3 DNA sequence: TGTGCCAGCAGCTTAGGGGGGTATAATTCACCCCTCCACTTT.